The clone carrying this TCR beta chain was found many times. What it binds is not known. The data stem from a study of CD8 T cells in ankylosing spondylitis. A single record per CDR3 protein comes from TCRdb applying MiXCR to the 5' RACE reads. The table includes 200,000 to 300,000 distinct CDR3 sequences, about 9.1% detected once. Germline V gene sequence: CDR1 LGHDT, CDR2 YNNKEL (reference sequence). Trimming pared 5 bases from V and 14 bases from J, leaving 22 bases between. This CDR3 is 14 amino acids long. Study-level findings and limits: Disease-linked clones reportedly concentrated significantly in matched ankylosing spondylitis synovial fluid. Characteristic, it appeared, of ankylosing spondylitis blood was a TCR beta motif of roughly eight highly homologous variants. There were earlier reports of some motif variants in reactive arthritis synovial fluid and blood. As for the disease-linked clones, they showed a CD8+ phenotype and occurred at relatively low frequencies in peripheral blood.

The origin of this receptor is a male donor with ankylosing spondylitis or in good health (not recorded which). Material: blood, either unsorted or a sorted T cell fraction (not recorded which). This rearrangement joins TRBV3-1 to TRBJ2-1; D remains ambiguous. The CDR3 sequence is CASSAGPPLGLEFF. In DNA, the CDR3 is TGTGCCAGCAGCGCCGGTCCCCCACTGGGCTTGGAGTTCTTC.